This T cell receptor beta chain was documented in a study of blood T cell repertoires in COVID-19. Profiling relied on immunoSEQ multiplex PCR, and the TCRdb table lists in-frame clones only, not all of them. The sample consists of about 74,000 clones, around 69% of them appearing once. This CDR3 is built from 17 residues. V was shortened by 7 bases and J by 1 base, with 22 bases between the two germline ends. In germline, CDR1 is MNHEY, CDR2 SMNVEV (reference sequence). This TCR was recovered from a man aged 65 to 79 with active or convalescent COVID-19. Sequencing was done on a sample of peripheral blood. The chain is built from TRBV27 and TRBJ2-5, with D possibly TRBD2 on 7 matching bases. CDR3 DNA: TGTGCCAGCAACCCCGGACGGGGGGCCTCCCCCCAAGAGACCCAGTACTTC. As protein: CASNPGRGASPQETQYF.